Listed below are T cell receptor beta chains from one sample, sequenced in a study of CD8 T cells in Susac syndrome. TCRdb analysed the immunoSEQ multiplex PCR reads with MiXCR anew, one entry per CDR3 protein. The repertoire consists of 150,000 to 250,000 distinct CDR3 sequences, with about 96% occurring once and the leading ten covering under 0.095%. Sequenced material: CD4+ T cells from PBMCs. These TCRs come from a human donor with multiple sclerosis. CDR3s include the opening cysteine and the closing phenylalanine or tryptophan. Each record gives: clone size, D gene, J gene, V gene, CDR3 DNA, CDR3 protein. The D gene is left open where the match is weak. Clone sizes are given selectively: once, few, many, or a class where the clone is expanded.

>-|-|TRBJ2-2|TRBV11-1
TGTGCCAGTGGGGACACTACGAACACCGGGGAGCTGTTTTTT
CASGDTTNTGELFF
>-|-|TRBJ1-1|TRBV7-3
TGTGCCAGCAGGTCAACCCCGGGGCTAAACACTGAAGCTTTCTTT
CASRSTPGLNTEAFF
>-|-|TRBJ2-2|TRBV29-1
TGCAGCGTTGTTCAGGGAAAGACGTGGGGAGGGGAGCTGTTTTTT
CSVVQGKTWGGELFF
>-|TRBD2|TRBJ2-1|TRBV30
TGTGCCTGGAGTCCCGGGGTAGCGGGAGGTCACAATGAGCAGTTCTTC
CAWSPGVAGGHNEQFF
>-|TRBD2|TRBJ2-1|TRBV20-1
TGCAGTGCTAGAGACCAGCGGGGAGGTGATGAGCAGTTCTTC
CSARDQRGGDEQFF
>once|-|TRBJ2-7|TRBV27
TGTGCCAGCAGTTTATTTAGTCCAAGGCAGCTTAGCTCCTACGAGCAGTACTTC
CASSLFSPRQLSSYEQYF
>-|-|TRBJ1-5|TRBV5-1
TGCGCCAGCAGCTTAGGACCCGGGAATCAGCCCCAGCATTTT
CASSLGPGNQPQHF
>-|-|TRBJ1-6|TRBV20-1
TGCAGTGCTAGACGGCAGGTGAATTCTAATTCACCCCTCCACTTT
CSARRQVNSNSPLHF
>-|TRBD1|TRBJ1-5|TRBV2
TGTGCCAGCAGGGTAACAGGGGGGAATAATCAGCCCCAGCATTTT
CASRVTGGNNQPQHF
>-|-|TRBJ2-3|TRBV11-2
TGTGCCAGCAGCCAAGGGGTCCGGGTTAGCACAGATACGCAGTATTTT
CASSQGVRVSTDTQYF
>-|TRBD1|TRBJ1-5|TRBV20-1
TGCAGTGCGGGGGACAGTTATCAGCCCCAGCATTTT
CSAGDSYQPQHF